The 20 T cell receptor beta chains reported below all come from one sample, sequenced in a study of T cell repertoires in cytomegalovirus infection (dated 2019 in TCRdb). The run used an Illumina HiSeq 1500. Using fastp trimming at Q25 and MiXCR clonotype assembly, TCRdb reanalyzed the public sequencing data and kept in-frame beta chains. Merged by CDR3 protein, the rows form single entries marked with the most common genes and DNA. The sample contains 740,000 or so distinct CDR3 sequences, less than 40% of them found a single time. The ten most abundant clones make up roughly 2.9% of the sample. Sequencing input: PBMCs. The receptors derive from a human donor in good health (CMV status not recorded). Some clones in this sample may be carry-over from other donors' samples.

This clonotype came up many times. The rearrangement joins TRBV12-3 or TRBV12-4 to TRBJ1-1; no firm D call. This CDR3 comprises 13 residues. V lost 2 bases and J 8 bases, leaving 12 bases between the germline ends. For the CDR3, the DNA is TGTGCCAGCAGTTTAAGGTTGGAGGTCGAAGCTTTCTTT. Translating gives CASSLRLEVEAFF.

The chain carries TRBV19 and TRBJ2-1; 9 positions match TRBD1. The J segment lost 3 bases and the V segment lost 7 bases, leaving 7 bases of the junction unmatched. This CDR3 comprises 15 residues. Germline V CDR1 and CDR2: LNHDA, SQIVND (reference sequence). DNA for the CDR3: TGTGCCAGTAATAACCGGGACAGGGACTACAATGAGCAGTTCTTC. Amino acid sequence: CASNNRDRDYNEQFF.

This chain links TRBV9 with TRBJ2-7; D not certain. CDR1 is SGDLS and CDR2 is YYNGEE in the germline V gene. The CDR3 is made up of 13 amino acids. Trimming took 0 bases from V and 7 from J, leaving 11 bases between them. The CDR3 here is CASSVEPIREQYF. CDR3 DNA sequence: TGTGCCAGCAGCGTAGAGCCGATTAGGGAGCAGTACTTC.

The V and J genes are TRBV28 and TRBJ1-5; 7 nucleotides agree with TRBD1. This CDR3 contains 18 residues. Germline CDR1 is MDHEN and CDR2 is SYDVKM. V was pared by 4 bases and J by 5 bases, with 17 bases of the junction left unmatched. CDR3 coding DNA: TGTGCCAGCAGTTCCTCCGGGACAGTCCGCGGGGTGGATCAGCCCCAGCATTTT. Its translation: CASSSSGTVRGVDQPQHF.

The J gene is TRBJ1-1, the V gene TRBV6-5; 8 positions match TRBD1. CDR3 length: 15 amino acids. Germline V gene data show CDR1 as MNHEY and CDR2 as SVGAGI. The trim removed 6 bases at V and 0 bases at J, leaving 6 bases unmatched. The DNA of the CDR3 is TGTGCCAGCAGGAGACAGGGGAACATGAACACTGAAGCTTTCTTT. Its protein product is CASRRQGNMNTEAFF.

The chain recombines TRBV24-1 with TRBJ2-3; D tentatively fits TRBD1 or TRBD2 (5 bases each). Trimming removed 0 bases at V and 2 bases at J, with 17 bases between. The CDR3 contains 18 residues. Germline V gene sequence: CDR1 KGHDR, CDR2 SFDVKD. CDR3: CATSDLQSGRANTDTQYF. Here the CDR3 DNA reads TGTGCCACCAGTGATTTGCAATCGGGACGCGCCAACACAGATACGCAGTATTTT.

This clonotype was counted a few times. This chain uses TRBV18 with TRBJ2-7; D not resolved. The CDR3 has 13 amino acids. Germline CDR1 and CDR2: KGHSH and LQKENI. Trimming pared 0 bases from V and 3 bases from J, leaving 6 bases between. The CDR3 DNA is TGTGCCAGCTCACCACCTCCCCACTACGAGCAGTACTTC. Encoded protein: CASSPPPHYEQYF.

This clonotype was found a few times. V is TRBV27 and J is TRBJ2-7, with D hard to call. Trimming pared 8 bases from V and 2 bases from J, leaving 10 bases between. CDR1 MNHEY and CDR2 SMNVEV come from the germline V gene (reference sequence). The CDR3 is 12 amino acids. The CDR3 protein is CASGEGTYEQYF. The CDR3, as DNA: TGTGCCAGCGGGGAAGGAACCTACGAGCAGTACTTC.

This clonotype was seen ten or more times. The V call is TRBV7-6, the J call TRBJ1-1; D gene unclear. Germline-derived CDR1 and CDR2 are SGHVS and FNYEAQ. CDR3 length: 9 amino acids. Trimming took off 8 bases at V and 11 bases at J, with 9 bases between the two ends. The CDR3 nucleotides read TGTGCCAGCGATGGTATGGCTTTCTTT. Translating gives CASDGMAFF.

The chain joins TRBV6-6 to TRBJ2-4, with 7 bases lining up with TRBD2. With V trimmed by 1 base and J by 0 bases, 3 bases remained unmatched. The CDR3 runs to 16 residues. Germline CDR1 and CDR2: MNHNY and SVGAGI (reference sequence). The CDR3 here is CASSYLGTIAKNIQYF. The CDR3 coding sequence is TGTGCCAGCAGTTACTTAGGGACTATAGCCAAAAACATTCAGTACTTC.

This clonotype was picked up a small number of times. The chain combines TRBV20-1 with TRBJ2-3; D not certain. V gave up 6 bases and J gave up 4 bases, with 8 bases separating them. The CDR3 totals 11 residues. The germline CDR1 and CDR2 sequences are DFQATT and SNEGSKA (reference sequence). Here the CDR3 DNA reads TGCAGTGCCGACCAAGCAGATACGCAGTATTTT. Its translation is CSADQADTQYF.

This clonotype was picked up a small number of times. The chain links TRBV28 to TRBJ1-2; TRBD1 is a possible D gene (5 bases). The CDR3 length is 14 residues. Trimming pared 2 bases from V and 9 bases from J, leaving 16 bases between. Germline assignment: CDR1 MDHEN and CDR2 SYDVKM. CDR3 sequence: CASSLNGARRSYTF. The CDR3 region has the DNA TGTGCCAGCAGTTTAAACGGGGCGCGTAGGAGCTACACCTTC.

The rearrangement joins TRBV11-3 to TRBJ2-1; a weak D match, TRBD2 (6 bases). The V and J ends lost 0 bases and 2 bases respectively, with 11 bases between them. The CDR3 has 16 amino acids. Per germline, CDR1 SGHNT and CDR2 YENEEA. DNA for the CDR3: TGTGCCAGCAGCTTAGATACTAGCCCCACCTACAATGAGCAGTTCTTC. It specifies CASSLDTSPTYNEQFF.

This rearrangement joins TRBV19 to TRBJ1-1; D gene unclear. CDR3 length equals 15 residues. Germline lookup yields CDR1 LNHDA and CDR2 SQIVND (reference sequence). Trimming removed 5 bases from V and 6 bases from J, with 19 bases in between. As DNA, the CDR3 is TGTGCCAGTAGTCCCCGGGGAGGACGGGCTCCTGAAGCTTTCTTT. Translated: CASSPRGGRAPEAFF. Combining the CDR3 with reference TRBV19 and TRBJ1-1 gives the whole variable domain DGGITQSPKYLFRKEGQNVTLSCEQNLNHDAMYWYRQDPGQGLRLIYYSQIVNDFQKGDIAEGYSVSREKKESFPLTVTSAQKNPTAFYLCASSPRGGRAPEAFFGQGTRLTVV.

The table lists this clonotype with a few counts. The chain employs TRBV5-1 and TRBJ1-1; TRBD1 might be the D (5 bases). The CDR3 sequence is 13 residues long. Per germline, CDR1 SGHRS and CDR2 YFSETQ. Trimming stripped 4 bases from V and 1 base from J, with 8 bases between. CDR3 bases: TGCGCCAGCAGCGTGGACAAGAACACTGAAGCTTTCTTT. The encoded protein is CASSVDKNTEAFF.

This clonotype was seen only a few times. This sequence joins TRBV11-2 and TRBJ2-1; no definite D call. Germline CDR1 and CDR2: SGHAT and FQNNGV. The V and J ends lost 1 base and 10 bases respectively, with 17 bases between them. The CDR3 spans 15 residues. The CDR3 DNA follows: TGTGCCAGCAGCTTAGGTGTGAACCACCCCCCCGAGCAGTTCTTC. This sequence encodes CASSLGVNHPPEQFF.

This clonotype was detected once. V is TRBV25-1 and J is TRBJ2-7, with 9 nucleotides matching TRBD2. Germline assignment: CDR1 MGHDK and CDR2 SYGVNS. The J segment lost 6 bases and the V segment lost 6 bases, leaving 15 bases of the junction unmatched. This CDR3 is 16 amino acids long. CDR3 sequence (DNA): TGTGCCAGCAGACAAAGCGGGAGGATCGGGTCGGGCGAGCAGTACTTC. This encodes CASRQSGRIGSGEQYF.

This clonotype was seen a handful of times. The chain combines TRBV9 with TRBJ2-7, with TRBD2 matching over 8 bases. CDR3 length equals 17 residues. The trim removed 0 bases at V and 4 bases at J, leaving 12 bases unmatched. The germline gives CDR1 SGDLS, CDR2 YYNGEE. This CDR3 reads CASSVEGGAGEGYEQYF. CDR3 nucleotides: TGTGCCAGCAGCGTAGAAGGCGGAGCGGGAGAAGGATACGAGCAGTACTTC.

This clonotype was counted between two and nine times. V usage is TRBV27 and J usage is TRBJ1-6; 7 bases are a match to TRBD1. Germline V gene sequence: CDR1 MNHEY, CDR2 SMNVEV (reference sequence). The junction had 10 bases not matched to a gene; V was cut back by 1 base and J by 7 bases. The CDR3 extends over 17 amino acids. The CDR3 DNA reads as TGTGCCAGCAGTTTATTGCCCCCCCAGGGGGGGAATTCACCCCTCCACTTT. Translating gives CASSLLPPQGGNSPLHF.

V usage is TRBV6-7 and J usage is TRBJ1-1; D is perhaps TRBD1 (6 bases). TRBV6-7 is identified as an open reading frame with a role that is uncertain. V was cut by 6 bases and J by 3 bases, with 20 bases left in between. The CDR3 is 16 amino acids. The CDR3 nucleotides read TGTGCCAGCAGCCCGTCGATGACGGGGGGCGACACTGAAGCTTTCTTT. Its protein is CASSPSMTGGDTEAFF.